Listed here is a single T cell receptor (beta chain). Ten or more counts support this clonotype. Its antigen remains unidentified. No base qualities exist here, and no much larger clone lies one base off it. These data are taken from a study of T cell repertoires in cytomegalovirus infection (dated by TCRdb to the late 2010s). Some background on the complete study: Donor HLA type was relevant to the analysis, as public TCR beta signatures indicated carriage of CMV infection together with the matching HLA type.

CDR1 and CDR2, looked up from the germline V gene (reference sequence), are SEHNR and FQNEAQ. Relative to germline, V is 1 base shorter and J is 7 bases shorter, with 14 bases between their ends. Measured from the cysteine to the phenylalanine, the CDR3 is 15 residues long. Kept here is only the CDR3 DNA, which spans 45 bases and is read in frame from base 1. The sequencing machine was an Illumina HiSeq 1500. TCRdb passed the public sequencing reads through fastp at Q25 and MiXCR, retaining productive beta sequences. Identical CDR3 proteins give one entry, which carries the most common genes and DNA. This sample holds around 270,000 distinct CDR3 sequences; approximately 9.1% were observed only once. Over 13% of the sample lies in the top ten. The paper as a whole reports these results and caveats: The ex vivo response was dominated by HLA-C-restricted CMV-specific TCR beta clonotypes, which also provided the single most frequent clonotype in two of eight donors. In both this cohort and an independent roughly 400-donor cohort, the cumulative frequency of public TCR beta family members distinguished carriers of CMV infection plus the relevant HLA type.

Material for sequencing was PBMCs. This TCR came from a human donor in good health (CMV status not recorded). Some clones in this sample may be carry-over from other donors' samples. The receptor chain draws on TRBV7-9 and TRBJ2-1, with TRBD2 perhaps the D gene, on 6 matching bases. The DNA sequence is given as TGTGCCAGCAGCTTAGTCGGGAGCGGGCGAAATGAGCAGTTCTTC. It encodes CASSLVGSGRNEQFF.